Listed here is a single T cell receptor beta chain. Its antigen is unidentified. Second doses that came at about 4 or about 12 weeks were put together. This sample is drawn from a study of T cell responses to AZD1222 COVID-19 vaccine. V was pared by 6 bases and J by 4 bases, with 5 bases of the junction left unmatched. Germline CDR1 reads SGHTA; CDR2 reads FQGNSA. This CDR3 contains 13 residues. Study-wide findings and caveats: Nearly half of unique spike-specific TCRs reportedly avoided B.1.351 and B.1.1.7 mutated regions. The repertoires were collected only after the peak T cell response.

Sequencing was performed with immunoSEQ multiplex PCR; in TCRdb, only in-frame clones are kept and a portion is missing. The sample holds 98,000 or so clones, about nine tenths seen once. Sequences were derived from peripheral blood, sampled 28 days after the second AZD1222 dose. This receptor was taken from an adult who received the AZD1222 COVID-19 vaccine. The genes are TRBV7-2 and TRBJ1-1; 7 positions match TRBD1. As DNA, the CDR3 is TGTGCCAGCAGAGAGCCAGGGGGCACTGAAGCTTTCTTT. Translating gives CASREPGGTEAFF.